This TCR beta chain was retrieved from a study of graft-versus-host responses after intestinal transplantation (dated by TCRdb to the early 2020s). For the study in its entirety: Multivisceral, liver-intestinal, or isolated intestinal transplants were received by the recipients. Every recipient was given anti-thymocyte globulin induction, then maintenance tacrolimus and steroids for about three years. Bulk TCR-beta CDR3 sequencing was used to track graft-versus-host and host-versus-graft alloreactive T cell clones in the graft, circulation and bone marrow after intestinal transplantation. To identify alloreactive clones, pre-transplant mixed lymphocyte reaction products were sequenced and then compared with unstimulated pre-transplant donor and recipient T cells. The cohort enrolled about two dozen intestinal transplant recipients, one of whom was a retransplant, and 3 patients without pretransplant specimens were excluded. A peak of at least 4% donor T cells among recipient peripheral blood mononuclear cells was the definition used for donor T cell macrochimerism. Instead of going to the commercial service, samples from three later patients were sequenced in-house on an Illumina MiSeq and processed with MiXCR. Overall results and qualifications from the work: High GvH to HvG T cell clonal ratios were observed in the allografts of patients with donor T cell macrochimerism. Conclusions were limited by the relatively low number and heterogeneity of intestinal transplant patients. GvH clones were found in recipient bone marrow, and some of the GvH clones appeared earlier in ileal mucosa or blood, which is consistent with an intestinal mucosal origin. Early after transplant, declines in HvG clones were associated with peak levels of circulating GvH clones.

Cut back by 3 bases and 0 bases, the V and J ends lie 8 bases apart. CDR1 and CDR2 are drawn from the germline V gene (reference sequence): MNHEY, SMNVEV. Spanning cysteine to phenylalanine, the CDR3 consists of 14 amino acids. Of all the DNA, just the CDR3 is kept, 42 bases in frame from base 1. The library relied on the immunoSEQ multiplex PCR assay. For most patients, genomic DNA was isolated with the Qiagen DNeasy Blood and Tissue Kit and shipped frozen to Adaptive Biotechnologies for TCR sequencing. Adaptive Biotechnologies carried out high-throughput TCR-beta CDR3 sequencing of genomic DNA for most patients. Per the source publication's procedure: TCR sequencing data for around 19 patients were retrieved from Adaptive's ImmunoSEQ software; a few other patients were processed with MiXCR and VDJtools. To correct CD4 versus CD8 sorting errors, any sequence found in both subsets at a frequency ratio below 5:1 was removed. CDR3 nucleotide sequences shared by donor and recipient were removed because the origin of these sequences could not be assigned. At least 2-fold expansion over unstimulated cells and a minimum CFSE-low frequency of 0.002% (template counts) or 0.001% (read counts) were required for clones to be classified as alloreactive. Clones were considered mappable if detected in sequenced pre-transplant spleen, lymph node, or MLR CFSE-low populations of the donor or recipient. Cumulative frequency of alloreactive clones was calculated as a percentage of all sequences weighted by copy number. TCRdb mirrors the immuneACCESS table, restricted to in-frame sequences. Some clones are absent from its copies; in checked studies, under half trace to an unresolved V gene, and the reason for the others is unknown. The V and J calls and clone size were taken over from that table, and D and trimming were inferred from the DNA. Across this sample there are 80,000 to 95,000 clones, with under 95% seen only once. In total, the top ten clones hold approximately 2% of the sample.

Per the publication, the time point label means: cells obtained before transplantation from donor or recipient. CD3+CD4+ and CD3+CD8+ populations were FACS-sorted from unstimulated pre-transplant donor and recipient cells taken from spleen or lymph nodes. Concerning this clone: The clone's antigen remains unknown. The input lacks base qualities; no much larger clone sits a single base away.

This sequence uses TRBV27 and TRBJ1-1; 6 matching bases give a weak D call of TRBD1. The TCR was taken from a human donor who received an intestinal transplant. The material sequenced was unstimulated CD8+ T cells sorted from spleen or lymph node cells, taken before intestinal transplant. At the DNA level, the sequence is TGTGCCAGCAGTTTCGGACAGATGAACACTGAAGCTTTCTTT. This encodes CASSFGQMNTEAFF.